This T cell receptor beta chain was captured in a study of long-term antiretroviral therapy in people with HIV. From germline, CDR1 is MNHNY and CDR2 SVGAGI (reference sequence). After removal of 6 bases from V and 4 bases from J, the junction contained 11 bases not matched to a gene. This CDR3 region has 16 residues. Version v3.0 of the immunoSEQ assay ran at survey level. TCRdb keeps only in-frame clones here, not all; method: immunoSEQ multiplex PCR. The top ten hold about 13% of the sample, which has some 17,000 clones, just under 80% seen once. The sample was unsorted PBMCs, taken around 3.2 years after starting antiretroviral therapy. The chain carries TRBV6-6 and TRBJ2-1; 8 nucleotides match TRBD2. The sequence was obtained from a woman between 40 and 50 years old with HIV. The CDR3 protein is CASRRSISGEYNEQFF. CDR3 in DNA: TGTGCCAGCAGGCGGTCTATTAGCGGGGAGTACAATGAGCAGTTCTTC.